Below are 26 T cell receptor beta chains sequenced from a single sample in a study of molecular identifiers for immune sequencing clone quantification. Each CDR3 protein is one row after TCRdb ran MiXCR on the PCR reads. The sample carries hundreds of thousands of distinct CDR3 sequences, roughly 25% recorded once. The sample was naive CD8+ T cells from blood, with Jurkat cell RNA spiked in. Subset noted: FACS-sorted CD8+CD4-CCR7+CD45RA+ naive T cells. These receptors were collected from a human donor in good health. Some libraries in this study had Jurkat cell RNA spiked in.

This chain links TRBV7-3 with TRBJ2-2, with TRBD2 matching over 7 bases. The junction had 4 bases not matched to a gene; V was cut back by 5 bases and J by 7 bases. The CDR3 loop spans 13 amino acids. Germline V lookup: CDR1 SGHTA, CDR2 FQGTGA. Here the CDR3 reads CASSGGLVGELFF. The CDR3 region has the DNA TGTGCCAGCAGCGGCGGACTAGTCGGGGAGCTGTTTTTT. The whole variable domain, remainder taken from reference TRBV7-3 and TRBJ2-2, is GAGVSQTPSNKVTEKGKYVELRCDPISGHTALYWYRQSLGQGPEFLIYFQGTGAADDSGLPNDRFFAVRPEGSVSTLKIQRTERGDSAVYLCASSGGLVGELFFGEGSRLTVL.

This clonotype was seen a handful of times. The CDR3 nucleotides are TGTGCCAGCAGTGAGGGACTAGCGGGGAAAAACACAGATACGCAGTATTTT. Protein: CASSEGLAGKNTDTQYF. The V gene is TRBV27, the J gene TRBJ2-3; TRBD2 matches at 13 bases. Germline assignment: CDR1 MNHEY and CDR2 SMNVEV (reference sequence). The CDR3 is made up of 17 amino acids. Germline trimming cut 5 bases from V and 2 bases from J; bases unmatched to any gene: 7.

The table lists this clonotype with a count of one. A much larger clone is a single base away; this may be a read error. V usage is TRBV5-4 and J usage is TRBJ2-7; D may be TRBD1 or TRBD2 (5 bases each). Germline CDR1 reads SGHNT; CDR2 reads YYREEE (reference sequence). This CDR3 is built from 12 residues. Here the CDR3 DNA reads TGTGCCAGCAGCCCCGGGACGGCGGAGCCGTACTTC. Amino acid sequence: CASSPGTAEPYF.

J is TRBJ2-3 and V is TRBV9; D is perhaps TRBD2 (5 bases). The length of the CDR3 is 17 residues. Germline values: CDR1 SGDLS, CDR2 YYNGEE. V lost 3 bases, J lost 2 bases, and 19 bases lay in between. This chain's CDR3 is CASSATSLALPTDTQYF. The DNA for the CDR3 is TGTGCCAGCAGCGCAACATCTCTAGCCCTTCCCACAGATACGCAGTATTTT.

The CDR3 region has the DNA TGTGCCAGCAGGGTTACCCGGGACAACGGTATCCACGAGCAGTACTTC. Translating it yields CASRVTRDNGIHEQYF. The rearrangement links TRBV12-3 or TRBV12-4 to TRBJ2-7, with D possibly matching TRBD1 (6 bases). With 6 bases removed from V and 5 bases from J, the gap between germline ends came to 23 bases. The CDR3 is 16 residues long.

The chain is built from TRBV19 and TRBJ2-7; TRBD2 is a possible D gene (5 bases). The V end was cut by 5 bases, the J end by 2 bases, with 13 bases between. Germline CDR1 is LNHDA and CDR2 is SQIVND (reference sequence). The CDR3 has 14 amino acids. CDR3 region: CASSPTIGAYEQYF. In DNA form, the CDR3 reads TGTGCCAGTAGTCCCACCATCGGGGCCTACGAGCAGTACTTC.

A few counts support this clonotype. This chain connects TRBV20-1 to TRBJ2-1; 10 nucleotides agree with TRBD2. Germline CDR1 reads DFQATT; CDR2 reads SNEGSKA (reference sequence). The CDR3 covers 15 residues. V lost 5 bases, J lost 5 bases, and 9 bases stayed unmatched. CDR3 residues: CSAGHSGRQNNEQFF. The CDR3, as DNA: TGCAGTGCTGGTCATAGCGGGAGGCAAAACAATGAGCAGTTCTTC.

V gene TRBV5-1 combines with J gene TRBJ1-6, with TRBD1 identical over 8 bases. Germline-derived CDR1 and CDR2 are SGHRS and YFSETQ. The CDR3 has 17 amino acids. Trimming took 0 bases from V and 6 from J; bases not matched to a gene: 8. The CDR3: CASSLALGDRTNSPLHF. For the CDR3, the DNA is TGCGCCAGCAGCTTGGCCTTGGGGGACAGGACTAATTCACCCCTCCACTTT. Full variable domain (missing parts from reference TRBV5-1 and TRBJ1-6): KAGVTQTPRYLIKTRGQQVTLSCSPISGHRSVSWYQQTPGQGLQFLFEYFSETQRNKGNFPGRFSGRQFSNSRSEMNVSTLELGDSALYLCASSLALGDRTNSPLHFGNGTRLTVT.

This clonotype was recorded only once. This may be a read error, as it is one base from a much larger clone. The chain has TRBV2 and TRBJ1-5; 9 nucleotides line up with TRBD1. Germline V lookup: CDR1 SNHLY, CDR2 FYNNEI. The CDR3 has 16 residues. Here the CDR3 reads CASSTDRGDSNPPQHF. The DNA for the CDR3 is TGTGCCAGCAGTACCGACAGGGGGGATAGCAATCCGCCCCAGCATTTT.

This clonotype was counted between two and nine times. V and J are TRBV3-1 and TRBJ2-2; perhaps TRBD1 as D (5 bases). The V and J ends lost 0 bases and 1 base respectively, with 15 bases between them. Germline V gene data show CDR1 as LGHDT and CDR2 as YNNKEL (reference sequence). The CDR3 is 18 amino acids. CDR3 DNA: TGTGCCAGCAGCCAAGAGGCAGGGTTCCACTTGAACACCGGGGAGCTGTTTTTT. Its protein is CASSQEAGFHLNTGELFF.

The chain uses TRBV30 and TRBJ2-5; tentatively, D is TRBD2 (5 bases). Germline V gene lookup returns CDR1 GTSNPN and CDR2 SVGIG (reference sequence). The V end lost 0 bases, the J end lost 9 bases, and 14 bases lay between the germline ends. This CDR3 spans 13 amino acids. DNA for the CDR3: TGTGCCTGGAGTGTACTACGGGGTGAGCCCCAGTACTTC. Amino acids: CAWSVLRGEPQYF.

Turning to this clonotype: A junction end diverges from the germline sequence, so it may reflect a read error. V is TRBV13 and J is TRBJ2-6; D possibly corresponds to TRBD1 (5 bases). Germline loops: CDR1 PRHDT, CDR2 FYEKMQ (reference sequence). The CDR3 sequence is 16 residues long. CDR3 sequence: CASSLKGISGANVVTF. DNA for the CDR3: TGTGCCAGCAGCTTAAAGGGGATCTCTGGGGCCAACGTCGTGACTTTC. Full variable domain (remainder filled in from reference TRBV13 and TRBJ2-6): AAGVIQSPRHLIKEKRETATLKCYPIPRHDTVYWYQQGPGQDPQFLISFYEKMQSDKGSIPDRFSAQQFSDYHSELNMSSLELGDSALYFCASSLKGISGANVVTFGAGSRLTVL.

This clonotype has just a few counts. CDR3 amino acids: CASSLVVSGYTGELFF. In DNA, the CDR3 is TGTGCCAGCAGCTTGGTGGTTAGCGGATACACCGGGGAGCTGTTTTTT. V gene TRBV5-4 combines with J gene TRBJ2-2, with D possibly TRBD2 on 6 matching bases. Deletions cut 0 bases from V and 3 bases from J, with 12 bases between. Germline V gene data show CDR1 as SGHNT and CDR2 as YYREEE (reference sequence). The CDR3 spans 16 residues.

This clonotype was found a few times. J is TRBJ2-5 and V is TRBV6-5, with D possibly TRBD1 on 5 matching bases. Deletions cut 6 bases from V and 4 bases from J, with 12 bases between. Germline assignment: CDR1 MNHEY and CDR2 SVGAGI. This CDR3 spans 13 amino acids. The CDR3 DNA follows: TGTGCCAGCAGAGGCAGGGAAAGAGAGACCCAGTACTTC. It translates to CASRGRERETQYF.

The chain links TRBV10-3 to TRBJ2-1, with D tentatively TRBD1 (5 bases). Trimming stripped 6 bases from V and 8 bases from J, with 8 bases between. The CDR3 totals 11 residues. CDR1 ENHRY and CDR2 SYGVKD come from the germline V gene. Written as DNA, the CDR3 is TGTGCCATCAGACAGGTGCATGAGCAGTTCTTC. Protein: CAIRQVHEQFF.

As for this clonotype: This sequence may be a read error, since a much larger clone differs from it by one base. The chain uses TRBV2 and TRBJ2-6, with a tentative D call TRBD2 (6 bases). CDR1 and CDR2 from the germline V gene are SNHLY and FYNNEI. The CDR3 extends over 19 amino acids. CDR3 region: CAGSEAEGRASSGANVLTF. The CDR3 bases are TGTGCCGGCAGTGAAGCGGAGGGACGGGCGAGCTCTGGGGCCAACGTCCTGACTTTC.

In this sample, this clonotype turned up many times. This sequence joins TRBV7-6 and TRBJ1-5, with a weak D call TRBD1 (5 bases). This CDR3 is built from 15 residues. V was shortened by 4 bases and J by 5 bases, with 15 bases between the two germline ends. The germline gives CDR1 SGHVS, CDR2 FNYEAQ. CDR3 coding DNA: TGTGCCAGCAGCTGGGATGACAGCACGTATCAGCCCCAGCATTTT. Its protein product is CASSWDDSTYQPQHF.

V is TRBV5-1 and J is TRBJ1-2; 9 bases are shared with TRBD1. V lost 0 bases, J lost 7 bases, and 7 bases stayed unmatched. CDR1 is SGHRS and CDR2 is YFSETQ in the germline V gene. The CDR3 is made up of 15 amino acids. The CDR3 region has the DNA TGCGCCAGCAGCTTGGGGACAGGGGTAGTGTTTGGCTACACCTTC. It codes for CASSLGTGVVFGYTF.

This chain uses TRBV2 with TRBJ2-1; possibly TRBD1 for D (6 bases). V was cut by 4 bases and J by 4 bases, with 14 bases left in between. The CDR3 sequence is 15 residues long. Germline CDR1 and CDR2: SNHLY and FYNNEI. The CDR3 coding sequence is TGTGCCAGCAGTGCTAACAGGGCCCCATACAATGAGCAGTTCTTC. Residues: CASSANRAPYNEQFF. Combining the CDR3 with reference TRBV2 and TRBJ2-1 gives the whole variable domain EPEVTQTPSHQVTQMGQEVILRCVPISNHLYFYWYRQILGQKVEFLVSFYNNEISEKSEIFDDQFSVERPDGSNFTLKIRSTKLEDSAMYFCASSANRAPYNEQFFGPGTRLTVL.

As regards this clonotype: A junction boundary mismatches the germline segment, possibly from a read error. V usage is TRBV27 and J usage is TRBJ1-5; 9 bases align to TRBD1. CDR3 length: 15 amino acids. The germline V gene has CDR1 MNHEY and CDR2 SMNVEV (reference sequence). CDR3 nucleotides: TGTGCCAGCAGTTCCTACAGGGGGCAGAATCAGCCCCGGCATTTT. Protein product: CASSSYRGQNQPRHF.

This clonotype was seen a single time. It may be a read error: a sequence one base away is much more abundant. This chain joins TRBV6-5 and TRBJ1-1; no reliable D call. This CDR3 spans 14 amino acids. Germline V gene lookup returns CDR1 MNHEY and CDR2 SVGAGI. The V end was cut by 0 bases, the J end by 4 bases, with 9 bases between. CDR3 sequence reads: CASSYSVGITEAFF. The DNA of the CDR3 is TGTGCCAGCAGTTACTCAGTAGGAATCACTGAAGCTTTCTTT.

The rearrangement links TRBV4-1 to TRBJ2-3; TRBD2 matches at 7 bases. Germline-derived CDR1 and CDR2 are MGHRA and YSYEKL. V shed 3 bases and J 6 bases; nucleotides not matched to a gene: 12. The CDR3 has 16 amino acids. The CDR3 nucleotides are TGCGCCAGCAGCCAGGTCTGGGGACGGGGAGGGGATACGCAGTATTTT. Translated, it gives CASSQVWGRGGDTQYF.

In this sample, this clonotype turned up many times. The rearrangement links TRBV9 to TRBJ1-1; D remains ambiguous. Trimming took 3 bases from V and 2 from J, leaving 8 bases between them. The CDR3 length is 13 residues. Germline V gene data show CDR1 as SGDLS and CDR2 as YYNGEE. The CDR3 loop reads CASSDGSNTEAFF. The CDR3 region has the DNA TGTGCCAGCAGCGACGGATCCAACACTGAAGCTTTCTTT.

V and J are TRBV10-3 and TRBJ2-3; no firm D call. CDR1 and CDR2 from the germline V gene are ENHRY and SYGVKD. The CDR3 runs to 15 residues. With 1 base removed from V and 0 bases from J, the gap between germline ends came to 8 bases. The CDR3 is CAISEFGLSTDTQYF. In DNA form, the CDR3 reads TGTGCCATCAGTGAGTTTGGGCTAAGCACAGATACGCAGTATTTT.

The V and J genes are TRBV4-3 and TRBJ2-7; 12 bases match TRBD1. Germline values: CDR1 LGHNA, CDR2 YSLEER. This CDR3 region has 15 residues. Trimming at V came to 3 bases and at J to 3 bases, leaving 3 bases not matched to a gene. The chain's CDR3 is CASSQGQGAFYEQYF. CDR3 DNA sequence: TGCGCCAGCAGCCAGGGACAGGGGGCATTCTACGAGCAGTACTTC.

In this sample, this clonotype turned up many times. CDR3 bases: TGTGCCAGCAGCGATTACTCTTCTTATACGCAGTATTTT. Protein: CASSDYSSYTQYF. V usage is TRBV6-2 or TRBV6-3 and J usage is TRBJ2-3; D unresolved. Per germline, CDR1 MNHEY and CDR2 SVGEGT. The CDR3 loop spans 13 amino acids. V was pared by 6 bases and J by 7 bases, with 14 bases between.